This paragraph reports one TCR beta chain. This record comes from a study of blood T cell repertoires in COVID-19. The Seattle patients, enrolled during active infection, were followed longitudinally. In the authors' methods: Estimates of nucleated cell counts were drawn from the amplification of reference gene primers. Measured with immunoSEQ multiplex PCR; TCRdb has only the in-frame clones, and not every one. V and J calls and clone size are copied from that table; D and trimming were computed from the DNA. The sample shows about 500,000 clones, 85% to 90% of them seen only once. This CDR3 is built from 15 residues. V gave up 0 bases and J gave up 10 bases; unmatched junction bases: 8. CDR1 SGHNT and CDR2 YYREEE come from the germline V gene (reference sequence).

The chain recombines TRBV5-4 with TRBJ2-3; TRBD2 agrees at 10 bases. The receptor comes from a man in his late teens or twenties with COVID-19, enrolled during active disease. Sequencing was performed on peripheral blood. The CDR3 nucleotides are TGTGCCAGCAGCTTGGTAGCTAGCGGGAGTGTGGCGCAGTATTTT. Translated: CASSLVASGSVAQYF.